This entry lists 32 T cell receptor beta chains sequenced from one sample in a study of immune evolution from preneoplasia to lung adenocarcinoma. Assay used: immunoSEQ multiplex PCR; TCRdb lists only in-frame clones, some missing. The table records several thousand clones, 85% of them present only once. The sample comprised FFPE invasive lung adenocarcinoma tissue. Receptor source: a person between 50 and 60 years old with lung adenocarcinoma.

V gene TRBV11-1 combines with J gene TRBJ1-2; D not resolved. The CDR3 consists of 12 residues. From germline, CDR1 is SGHAT and CDR2 FQDESV (reference sequence). V shed 5 bases and J shed 2 bases, with 6 bases lying between them. The CDR3 DNA reads TGTGCCAGCAGCCATCGAAACTATGGCTACACCTTC. It yields the protein CASSHRNYGYTF. Full variable domain (missing parts from reference TRBV11-1 and TRBJ1-2): EAEVAQSPRYKITEKSQAVAFWCDPISGHATLYWYRQILGQGPELLVQFQDESVVDDSQLPKDRFSAERLKGVDSTLKIQPAELGDSAMYLCASSHRNYGYTFGSGTRLTVV.

V gene TRBV4-3 combines with J gene TRBJ2-4; 7 positions agree with TRBD2. J was trimmed by 11 bases and V by 0 bases; bases with no gene match: 4. CDR3 size: 13 residues. The germline V gene has CDR1 LGHNA and CDR2 YSLEER. CDR3 sequence: CASSQEGGLLQYF. Written as DNA, the CDR3 is TGCGCCAGCAGCCAAGAGGGGGGACTACTTCAGTACTTC.

The genes are TRBV5-1 and TRBJ1-4; a weak D match, TRBD1 (5 bases). The germline V gene has CDR1 SGHRS and CDR2 YFSETQ. The CDR3 has 15 amino acids. V was trimmed by 4 bases and J by 6 bases, leaving 16 bases between them. The CDR3 loop is CASSRGGRVDEKLFF. CDR3 nucleotides: TGCGCCAGCAGCAGGGGTGGCAGGGTGGATGAAAAACTGTTTTTT. The variable domain in full, completed from reference TRBV5-1 and TRBJ1-4, reads KAGVTQTPRYLIKTRGQQVTLSCSPISGHRSVSWYQQTPGQGLQFLFEYFSETQRNKGNFPGRFSGRQFSNSRSEMNVSTLELGDSALYLCASSRGGRVDEKLFFGSGTQLSVL.

This clone was observed a single time. The chain carries TRBV28 and TRBJ1-1; weak D call: TRBD1 (5 bases). In germline, CDR1 is MDHEN, CDR2 SYDVKM. The CDR3 runs to 18 residues. V lost 6 bases to trimming and J lost 5 bases, with 28 bases between them. CDR3 sequence reads: CASSLGLVGRGVGTEAFF. CDR3 coding DNA: TGTGCCAGCAGCCTGGGTCTGGTGGGAAGGGGTGTTGGGACTGAAGCTTTCTTT.

The chain uses TRBV7-9 and TRBJ1-2; no clear D. V lost 5 bases to trimming and J lost 13 bases, with 11 bases between them. This CDR3 is 10 amino acids long. Germline V gene sequence: CDR1 SEHNR, CDR2 FQNEAQ (reference sequence). The CDR3 nucleotides are TGTGCCAGCAGCCGAGTCCCCAGCACCTTC. Its protein is CASSRVPSTF. The entire variable domain, with the rest obtained from reference TRBV7-9 and TRBJ1-2, is as follows: DTGVSQNPRHKITKRGQNVTFRCDPISEHNRLYWYRQTLGQGPEFLTYFQNEAQLEKSRLLSDRFSAERPKGSFSTLEIQRTEQGDSAMYLCASSRVPSTFGSGTRLTVV.

With regard to this clone: The same CDR3 also results from other DNA sequences found in this sample. The chain couples TRBV9 to TRBJ2-3; D call uncertain. Deletions cut 0 bases from V and 1 base from J, with 9 bases between. This CDR3 spans 15 amino acids. CDR1 and CDR2 (germline): SGDLS, YYNGEE. Here the CDR3 reads CASSVAGRGTDTQYF. The DNA of the CDR3 is TGTGCCAGCAGCGTAGCGGGTCGGGGCACAGATACGCAGTATTTT. The full variable domain, rest sourced from reference TRBV9 and TRBJ2-3, is DSGVTQTPKHLITATGQRVTLRCSPRSGDLSVYWYQQSLDQGLQFLIQYYNGEERAKGNILERFSAQQFPDLHSELNLSSLELGDSALYFCASSVAGRGTDTQYFGPGTRLTVL.

This clone occurred a few times. J is TRBJ2-5 and V is TRBV7-9, with TRBD2 matching 12 bases. The V gene end was trimmed by 8 bases and the J gene end by 5 bases; junction bases not matched to a gene: 6. Germline CDR1 and CDR2: SEHNR and FQNEAQ (reference sequence). The CDR3 totals 14 residues. The CDR3 sequence is CASASTSGSETQYF. CDR3 DNA: TGTGCCAGCGCATCGACTAGCGGGAGTGAGACCCAGTACTTC.

The gene calls are TRBV9 and TRBJ2-7, with a possible D match to TRBD2 (7 bases). Germline V CDR1 and CDR2: SGDLS, YYNGEE. Trimming stripped 0 bases from V and 3 bases from J, with 10 bases between. The CDR3 totals 14 residues. CDR3 in DNA: TGTGCCAGCAGCGTAGGGGGGGGCGGCTACGAGCAGTACTTC. Protein sequence: CASSVGGGGYEQYF.

J is TRBJ2-1 and V is TRBV18; 7 nucleotides line up with TRBD2. The V segment lost 6 bases and the J segment 0 bases; nucleotides outside the gene matches: 2. Per the germline V gene, CDR1 is KGHSH and CDR2 is LQKENI. The CDR3 covers 14 residues. Written as DNA, the CDR3 is TGTGCCAGCTCGGGCGGGAGCTCCTACAATGAGCAGTTCTTC. Protein product: CASSGGSSYNEQFF.

This clone was detected only once. This sequence joins TRBV5-6 and TRBJ2-2; D is unresolved. Trimming took 1 base from V and 0 from J, leaving 7 bases between them. Germline CDR1 SGHDT, CDR2 YYEEEE. This CDR3 has 15 amino acids. CDR3 sequence reads: CASSLYGSNTGELFF. The DNA of the CDR3 is TGTGCCAGCAGCTTGTACGGCTCGAACACCGGGGAGCTGTTTTTT. Full variable domain (remainder filled in from reference TRBV5-6 and TRBJ2-2): DAGVTQSPTHLIKTRGQQVTLRCSPKSGHDTVSWYQQALGQGPQFIFQYYEEEERQRGNFPDRFSGHQFPNYSSELNVNALLLGDSALYLCASSLYGSNTGELFFGEGSRLTVL.

V gene TRBV18 combines with J gene TRBJ1-6; D is unclear. V lost 6 bases and J 9 bases, leaving 15 bases between the germline ends. This CDR3 comprises 14 residues. CDR1 and CDR2 (germline): KGHSH, LQKENI. CDR3 DNA sequence: TGTGCCAGCTCCCCCGGAAATATTGTTTCACCCCTCCACTTT. Translating gives CASSPGNIVSPLHF. The variable domain in full, completed from reference TRBV18 and TRBJ1-6, reads NAGVMQNPRHLVRRRGQEARLRCSPMKGHSHVYWYRQLPEEGLKFMVYLQKENIIDESGMPKERFSAEFPKEGPSILRIQQVVRGDSAAYFCASSPGNIVSPLHFGNGTRLTVT.

The V call is TRBV10-3, the J call TRBJ2-1; D is unresolved. Germline CDR1 is ENHRY and CDR2 is SYGVKD. The CDR3 length is 15 residues. The V gene lost 0 bases and the J gene lost 10 bases, with 16 bases spanning the gap. The CDR3 region is CAISESSSPKGEQFF. The CDR3 DNA reads TGTGCCATCAGTGAGTCTAGCAGCCCTAAAGGAGAGCAGTTCTTC.

The chain couples TRBV2 to TRBJ2-5; perhaps TRBD1 as D (5 bases). Germline V gene data show CDR1 as SNHLY and CDR2 as FYNNEI. Trimming removed 1 base from V and 4 bases from J, with 10 bases in between. This CDR3 is 14 amino acids long. The CDR3 DNA is TGTGCCAGCAGTGAAGGTGGTAGGGGAGAGACCCAGTACTTC. It translates to CASSEGGRGETQYF.

J is TRBJ1-3 and V is TRBV6-5; D is unclear. CDR3 length: 13 residues. Trimming removed 5 bases from V and 2 bases from J, with 7 bases in between. Per germline, CDR1 MNHEY and CDR2 SVGAGI. As DNA, the CDR3 is TGTGCCAGCAGTGTAGAGGCTGGAAACACCATATATTTT. As protein: CASSVEAGNTIYF.

The rearrangement uses TRBV7-9 and TRBJ2-5; tentative D call: TRBD1 (5 bases). Looked up from germline, CDR1 is SEHNR and CDR2 is FQNEAQ (reference sequence). CDR3 size: 12 residues. V lost 6 bases and J 4 bases, leaving 9 bases between the germline ends. The CDR3 coding sequence is TGTGCCAGCAGGGCAGGGCTAGAGACCCAGTACTTC. This sequence encodes CASRAGLETQYF.

V usage is TRBV5-6 and J usage is TRBJ2-7; the D gene is possibly TRBD2 (6 bases). The CDR3 spans 14 residues. The germline V gene encodes CDR1 SGHDT and CDR2 YYEEEE. Deletions cut 4 bases from V and 0 bases from J, with 11 bases between. The DNA for the CDR3 is TGTGCCAGCAGCGCTACGGGGGACTCCTACGAGCAGTACTTC. This sequence encodes CASSATGDSYEQYF.

This chain uses TRBV19 with TRBJ1-2, with a weak D call TRBD1 (6 bases). Trimming pared 7 bases from V and 3 bases from J, leaving 9 bases between. The CDR3 length is 12 residues. Germline V gives CDR1 LNHDA, CDR2 SQIVND (reference sequence). CDR3 bases: TGTGCCAGTACCGGACAGTACTATGGCTACACCTTC. Translation gives CASTGQYYGYTF.

This chain connects TRBV11-1 to TRBJ2-2; 11 bases map to TRBD1. The CDR3 length is 19 residues. Trimming cost V 5 bases and J 5 bases; bases outside gene matches: 16. Germline loops: CDR1 SGHAT, CDR2 FQDESV (reference sequence). CDR3 region: CASSLYLGQGASRTGELFF. In DNA form, the CDR3 reads TGTGCCAGCAGCCTTTATCTTGGACAGGGGGCTTCCAGGACCGGGGAGCTGTTTTTT. Variable domain in full (rest from reference TRBV11-1 and TRBJ2-2): EAEVAQSPRYKITEKSQAVAFWCDPISGHATLYWYRQILGQGPELLVQFQDESVVDDSQLPKDRFSAERLKGVDSTLKIQPAELGDSAMYLCASSLYLGQGASRTGELFFGEGSRLTVL.

V and J are TRBV28 and TRBJ2-7, with TRBD1 identical over 9 bases. The CDR3 runs to 13 residues. V was clipped by 10 bases and J by 4 bases; unmatched bases: 8. Germline loops: CDR1 MDHEN, CDR2 SYDVKM. The CDR3 DNA is TGTGCCACTAGGGGACAGGGCGTATACGAGCAGTACTTC. Translated, it gives CATRGQGVYEQYF. Supplemented by reference TRBV28 and TRBJ2-7, the full variable domain reads DVKVTQSSRYLVKRTGEKVFLECVQDMDHENMFWYRQDPGLGLRLIYFSYDVKMKEKGDIPEGYSVSREKKERFSLILESASTNQTSMYLCATRGQGVYEQYFGPGTRLTVT.

The CDR3 protein is CASSVSGRVTGELFF. CDR3 bases: TGTGCCAGCAGCGTCAGCGGGAGGGTCACCGGGGAGCTGTTTTTT. This rearrangement joins TRBV9 to TRBJ2-2, with 10 bases that match TRBD2. Unmatched junction bases numbered 2, after V lost 2 bases and J lost 4 bases. The V gene's germline CDR1 is SGDLS and CDR2 YYNGEE. This CDR3 is 15 amino acids long.

This chain joins TRBV5-5 and TRBJ2-3; D remains unclear. The germline CDR1 and CDR2 sequences are SGHKS and YYEKEE (reference sequence). The CDR3 loop spans 15 amino acids. The V end was cut by 1 base, the J end by 0 bases, with 9 bases between. This CDR3 reads CASSLFRASTDTQYF. The CDR3 nucleotides read TGTGCCAGCAGCTTGTTCCGGGCTAGCACAGATACGCAGTATTTT.

This rearrangement joins TRBV7-2 to TRBJ1-5, with D hard to call. This CDR3 spans 13 amino acids. Deletions cut 1 base from V and 7 bases from J, with 8 bases between. Germline loops: CDR1 SGHTA, CDR2 FQGNSA. CDR3 nucleotides: TGTGCCAGCAGCTTAGGAGTAAGACAGCCCCAGCATTTT. Encoded protein: CASSLGVRQPQHF.

The chain has TRBV6-4 and TRBJ2-3; TRBD2 aligns across 8 bases. Germline lookup yields CDR1 MRHNA and CDR2 SNTAGT. V dropped 4 bases and J dropped 4; count of bases not matched to a gene: 4. The CDR3 extends over 14 amino acids. CDR3 coding DNA: TGTGCCAGCAGTGTAAAAGCGGGAGCAGATACGCAGTATTTT. Protein sequence: CASSVKAGADTQYF.

The chain is built from TRBV28 and TRBJ1-1; no definite D call. The germline V gene has CDR1 MDHEN and CDR2 SYDVKM. V was clipped by 2 bases and J by 1 base, with 8 bases between them. CDR3 length: 14 residues. This CDR3 is CASSLIQPNTEAFF. DNA for the CDR3: TGTGCCAGCAGTTTAATACAGCCGAACACTGAAGCTTTCTTT.

The rearrangement joins TRBV9 to TRBJ1-1, with 9 bases matching TRBD1. J gave up 8 bases and V 0 bases, and 8 bases lay outside the gene matches. Germline V gene lookup returns CDR1 SGDLS and CDR2 YYNGEE. The CDR3 length is 15 residues. CDR3 nucleotides: TGTGCCAGCAGCGTAGGGCGACAGGGGGTCGCGGAAGCTTTCTTT. Amino acids: CASSVGRQGVAEAFF.

This clone was seen a single time. The gene calls are TRBV5-1 and TRBJ2-3; D call uncertain. The CDR3 is made up of 13 amino acids. CDR1 SGHRS and CDR2 YFSETQ come from the germline V gene. V was clipped by 0 bases and J by 9 bases, with 11 bases between them. CDR3 loop: CASSLGRVVTQYF. The CDR3, as DNA: TGCGCCAGCAGCTTGGGCCGTGTGGTGACGCAGTATTTT.

This clone was observed once. V and J are TRBV6-6 and TRBJ1-1; D gene uncertain. V dropped 5 bases and J dropped 1 base, with 11 bases sitting between them. The CDR3 runs to 14 residues. Germline V gene data show CDR1 as MNHNY and CDR2 as SVGAGI (reference sequence). Here the CDR3 reads CASSRGGGNTEAFF. The CDR3 coding sequence is TGTGCCAGCAGTCGAGGTGGAGGGAACACTGAAGCTTTCTTT.

The genes are TRBV7-2 and TRBJ2-2; 7 bases are a match to TRBD1. Trimming took 5 bases from V and 0 from J; bases not matched to a gene: 3. The CDR3 is 15 residues long. CDR1 is SGHTA and CDR2 is FQGNSA in the germline V gene. CDR3 in amino acids: CASSQDRTNTGELFF. For the CDR3, the DNA is TGTGCCAGCAGCCAGGACAGGACGAACACCGGGGAGCTGTTTTTT.

The chain has TRBV20-1 and TRBJ2-7; no clear D gene. V lost 5 bases to trimming and J lost 5 bases, with 10 bases between them. In germline, CDR1 is DFQATT, CDR2 SNEGSKA (reference sequence). This CDR3 is built from 11 residues. CDR3 in DNA: TGCAGTGCTCTACCCGCCCACGAGCAGTACTTC. It yields the protein CSALPAHEQYF.

The chain employs TRBV4-3 and TRBJ1-2; D gene unclear. Germline CDR1 LGHNA, CDR2 YSLEER. The CDR3 length is 13 residues. V lost 0 bases and J 8 bases, leaving 10 bases between the germline ends. The CDR3 reads CASSQEILGGYTF. CDR3 bases: TGCGCCAGCAGCCAAGAAATTCTAGGGGGCTACACCTTC.

The genes are TRBV7-9 and TRBJ2-7; D unresolved. The CDR3 length is 14 residues. From germline, CDR1 is SEHNR and CDR2 FQNEAQ (reference sequence). Trimming removed 1 base from V and 2 bases from J, with 9 bases in between. Here the CDR3 reads CASSLDSGAYEQYF. The CDR3 DNA reads TGTGCCAGCAGCTTAGATTCAGGAGCCTACGAGCAGTACTTC.

This clone came up once. The CDR3 bases are TGTGCCAGCAGGAAGGACAGGGGGAATCAGGAGCAGTACTTC. This sequence encodes CASRKDRGNQEQYF. This chain joins TRBV6-5 and TRBJ2-7; 10 nucleotides line up with TRBD1. CDR3 length equals 14 residues. Germline-derived CDR1 and CDR2 are MNHEY and SVGAGI. V gave up 6 bases and J gave up 7 bases; unmatched junction bases: 9.